The present T cell receptor beta chain was sequenced within a study of shared clonotypes between healthy human individuals. The data were produced by immunoSEQ multiplex PCR, yet TCRdb's version contains in-frame clones alone and is incomplete. The sample has approximately 940,000 clones; less than 85% are singletons. Germline V gene data show CDR1 as MNHNY and CDR2 as SVGAGI (reference sequence). Deletions cut 6 bases from V and 3 bases from J, with 15 bases between. CDR3 size: 14 residues. The V and J genes are TRBV6-6 and TRBJ2-7; D possibly corresponds to TRBD2 (7 bases). The sequenced sample was memory CD4+ T cells sorted from blood. As to subset: CD45RA-negative fraction. This sequence was found in a man between 18 and 35 years old in good health. The CDR3 is CASSFEGGRYEQYF. CDR3 nucleotides: TGTGCCAGCAGCTTTGAGGGGGGGCGCTACGAGCAGTACTTC.